This passage covers 19 T cell receptor beta chains from one sample sequenced in a study of cytomegalovirus exposure and HLA in healthy donors. The PCR ran on 60 Vbeta and 13 Jbeta primers. Repertoires were generated with immunoSEQ multiplex PCR, while TCRdb's copy carries only in-frame clones and drops some. The sample includes about 130,000 clones, roughly 72% of them seen just once. Sequencing input: PBMCs. All receptors come from a male donor in good health and CMV-seronegative.

This clone was seen only once. The chain has TRBV6-5 and TRBJ1-2; 9 bases are a match to TRBD1. Trimming at V came to 4 bases and at J to 8 bases, leaving 2 bases not matched to a gene. Germline V gene lookup returns CDR1 MNHEY and CDR2 SVGAGI. The CDR3 is 12 residues long. Here the CDR3 reads CASSWDREGYTF. The CDR3, as DNA: TGTGCCAGCAGTTGGGACAGGGAGGGCTACACCTTC.

This rearrangement joins TRBV19 to TRBJ2-7; 8 bases align to TRBD2. Looked up from germline, CDR1 is LNHDA and CDR2 is SQIVND (reference sequence). The CDR3 covers 16 residues. Trimming at V came to 5 bases and at J to 2 bases, leaving 11 bases not matched to a gene. The CDR3 nucleotides read TGTGCCAGTAGTGCAAAACTCCCCGGGAGGGCCTACGAGCAGTACTTC. It is translated as CASSAKLPGRAYEQYF.

The genes are TRBV2 and TRBJ1-5, with D possibly TRBD1 on 6 matching bases. Germline CDR1 reads SNHLY; CDR2 reads FYNNEI. V was cut by 4 bases and J by 0 bases, with 16 bases left in between. The CDR3 runs to 17 residues. The CDR3 sequence: CASSAPGQSYSNQPQHF. CDR3 sequence (DNA): TGTGCCAGCAGTGCCCCGGGACAAAGTTATAGCAATCAGCCCCAGCATTTT.

The chain links TRBV6-1 to TRBJ1-1, with D uncertain. Trimming stripped 3 bases from V and 1 base from J, with 12 bases between. CDR3 length: 15 amino acids. In germline, CDR1 is MNHNS, CDR2 SASEGT. The CDR3 loop is CASSEFDTANTEAFF. The CDR3 DNA reads TGTGCCAGCAGTGAGTTTGACACAGCGAACACTGAAGCTTTCTTT.

This chain uses TRBV9 with TRBJ2-7; 9 positions agree with TRBD2. The V gene's germline CDR1 is SGDLS and CDR2 YYNGEE. Trimming took 0 bases from V and 6 from J; bases not matched to a gene: 7. The CDR3 totals 15 residues. The CDR3 nucleotides read TGTGCCAGCAGCGTAGACGGCGGGGGGGCCGGCGAGCAGTACTTC. Protein product: CASSVDGGGAGEQYF.

The V and J genes are TRBV4-2 and TRBJ2-3; TRBD2 aligns across 7 bases. Germline-derived CDR1 and CDR2 are LGHNA and YNFKEQ. The CDR3 totals 16 residues. Trimming took 0 bases from V and 4 from J; bases not matched to a gene: 7. In nucleotides, the CDR3 is TGTGCCAGCAGCCAAGACCCGGGAGGACTAGCAGATACGCAGTATTTT. It codes for CASSQDPGGLADTQYF.

In its sample, this clone was seen a few times. This chain joins TRBV11-2 and TRBJ2-7, with D possibly being TRBD2 (6 bases). Germline lookup yields CDR1 SGHAT and CDR2 FQNNGV. CDR3 length: 18 amino acids. The germline V and J ends were trimmed by 5 bases and 0 bases, with 23 bases remaining between them. CDR3 coding DNA: TGTGCCAGCAGCGGTACAGCGGAGGGGTTCTCCAGCTCCTACGAGCAGTACTTC. Translating gives CASSGTAEGFSSSYEQYF.

This clone appeared once. The chain recombines TRBV27 with TRBJ2-3, with D possibly being TRBD1 (6 bases). Trimming shortened V by 3 bases and J by 0 bases, and 16 bases separated the two germline ends. Germline-derived CDR1 and CDR2 are MNHEY and SMNVEV (reference sequence). The CDR3 covers 17 residues. The CDR3, as DNA: TGTGCCAGCAGTTTCCAGACAGGACCACTTAGCACAGATACGCAGTATTTT. Protein: CASSFQTGPLSTDTQYF.

This clone was seen only a few times. The chain uses TRBV27 and TRBJ2-2, with 13 bases lining up with TRBD2. CDR3 size: 18 residues. The junction had 11 bases not matched to a gene; V was cut back by 6 bases and J by 4 bases. Germline V gene sequence: CDR1 MNHEY, CDR2 SMNVEV (reference sequence). CDR3 sequence: CASSNTSGRARFTGELFF. CDR3 bases: TGTGCCAGCAGCAACACTAGCGGGAGGGCCCGTTTCACCGGGGAGCTGTTTTTT.

The chain couples TRBV23-1 to TRBJ1-5; 8 nucleotides match TRBD1. TRBV23-1 is designated an ORF whose function remains uncertain. Losses at the gene ends were 0 bases for V and 2 bases for J; bases not matched to a gene: 3. CDR3 length equals 16 residues. As DNA, the CDR3 is TGCGCCAGCAGTCAATCGACAGGGGAGGGCAATCAGCCCCAGCATTTT. It specifies CASSQSTGEGNQPQHF.

This clone was counted only a few times. The chain has TRBV15 and TRBJ2-3; D possibly corresponds to TRBD2 (6 bases). This CDR3 comprises 14 residues. With 3 bases removed from V and 5 bases from J, the gap between germline ends came to 12 bases. Germline CDR1 and CDR2: LNHNV and YYDKDF (reference sequence). The CDR3 is CATSRGDFLDTQYF. CDR3 nucleotides: TGTGCCACCAGCAGGGGGGACTTCCTAGATACGCAGTATTTT.

The chain recombines TRBV19 with TRBJ2-1; perhaps TRBD2 as D (5 bases). CDR3 length: 12 residues. Trimming took off 1 base at V and 10 bases at J, with 8 bases between the two ends. Per the germline V gene, CDR1 is LNHDA and CDR2 is SQIVND (reference sequence). The CDR3 protein is CASSIVGVEQFF. In nucleotides, the CDR3 is TGTGCCAGTAGTATAGTCGGGGTCGAGCAGTTCTTC.

This rearrangement joins TRBV4-1 to TRBJ1-4; D is uncertain. The CDR3 is made up of 17 amino acids. Trimming left V 2 bases short and J 5 bases short, with 18 bases between. Germline CDR1 and CDR2: MGHRA and YSYEKL. The CDR3 loop reads CASSQPLGGGKNEKLFF. For the CDR3, the DNA is TGCGCCAGCAGCCAACCCCTGGGAGGAGGGAAAAATGAAAAACTGTTTTTT.

The chain uses TRBV5-4 and TRBJ2-7; 7 bases agree with TRBD1. V was pared by 5 bases and J by 4 bases, with 6 bases of the junction left unmatched. The length of the CDR3 is 13 residues. Per the germline V gene, CDR1 is SGHNT and CDR2 is YYREEE (reference sequence). DNA of the CDR3: TGTGCCAGCAGTACGGACAGGTTGTACGAGCAGTACTTC. It is translated as CASSTDRLYEQYF.

Comment on this clone: The junction shows a germline mismatch at one end, possibly a read error. V usage is TRBV7-7 and J usage is TRBJ2-2; 7 bases line up with TRBD2. There are 17 residues in the CDR3. Looked up from germline, CDR1 is SSHAT and CDR2 is FNYEAQ (reference sequence). The chain's CDR3 is CASSQHVTGGWTGELFF. CDR3 in DNA: TGTGCTAGCAGCCAACACGTGACGGGGGGTTGGACCGGGGAGCTGTTTTTT. Full variable domain (missing parts from reference TRBV7-7 and TRBJ2-2): GAGVSQSPRYKVTKRGQDVTLRCDPISSHATLYWYQQALGQGPEFLTYFNYEAQPDKSGLPSDRFSAERPEGSISTLTIQRTEQRDSAMYRCASSQHVTGGWTGELFFGEGSRLTVL.

This clone was found a few times. V usage is TRBV5-4 and J usage is TRBJ1-3; D remains unclear. The V and J ends lost 1 base and 0 bases respectively, with 8 bases between them. The CDR3 contains 15 residues. Germline CDR1 SGHNT, CDR2 YYREEE (reference sequence). CDR3 in amino acids: CASSLSGVSGNTIYF. For the CDR3, the DNA is TGTGCCAGCAGCTTGAGCGGGGTCTCTGGAAACACCATATATTTT.

The chain joins TRBV13 to TRBJ1-2; tentative D call: TRBD1 (5 bases). V was cut by 5 bases and J by 5 bases, with 24 bases left in between. Germline CDR1 PRHDT, CDR2 FYEKMQ (reference sequence). There are 17 residues in the CDR3. The CDR3 DNA follows: TGTGCCAGCAGCCCTATACCGAGGTCGACAGATGGATATGGCTACACCTTC. Protein sequence: CASSPIPRSTDGYGYTF.

V usage is TRBV28 and J usage is TRBJ1-5, with D hard to call. The CDR3 runs to 14 residues. CDR1 is MDHEN, CDR2 SYDVKM, per germline. Trimming stripped 8 bases from V and 7 bases from J, with 18 bases between. CDR3 coding DNA: TGTGCCAGCTCCCTTACCCGGGTAGACCAGCCCCAGCATTTT. It codes for CASSLTRVDQPQHF.

The J gene is TRBJ1-6, the V gene TRBV6-5; D not resolved. Germline lookup yields CDR1 MNHEY and CDR2 SVGAGI. This CDR3 is built from 14 residues. Trimming left V 7 bases short and J 0 bases short, with 7 bases between. The CDR3 sequence: CASKEGSYNSPLHF. CDR3 sequence (DNA): TGTGCCAGCAAGGAGGGCTCCTATAATTCACCCCTCCACTTT.